This T cell receptor beta chain was captured in a study of T cells after yellow fever vaccination. Points from the study as a whole: Contamination of FACS-sorted repertoires by abundant clonotypes from the bulk population could occur. The CD4 compartment and the CD8 compartment contained a small share of clonotypes in common. Secondary responses were weaker yet peaked faster, day 5 versus 15.

Trimming stripped 5 bases from V and 3 bases from J, with 17 bases between. CDR3 size: 15 residues. Germline CDR1 and CDR2: SEHNR and FQNEAQ (reference sequence). Synthesis of TCR cDNA relied on 5'RACE template switching, which attached a universal primer site and UMIs. TCRdb reprocessed the 5' RACE reads via MiXCR and lists one record per CDR3 protein. This sample has some 340,000 distinct CDR3 sequences; about 11% occur once, and the top ten carry 3.3%. This clonotype occurred many times. Its antigen is currently unknown. The J gene is TRBJ2-7, the V gene TRBV7-9; D possibly corresponds to TRBD2 (6 bases). The sequencing used CD4+ T cells sorted from PBMCs, collected 45 days after the yellow fever booster vaccination. This TCR was sampled from a man younger than 35 who received the YFV17D yellow fever vaccine. DNA for the CDR3: TGTGCCAGCAGCCCGAAACTAGCTAAAGGCTACGAGCAGTACTTC. This encodes CASSPKLAKGYEQYF.